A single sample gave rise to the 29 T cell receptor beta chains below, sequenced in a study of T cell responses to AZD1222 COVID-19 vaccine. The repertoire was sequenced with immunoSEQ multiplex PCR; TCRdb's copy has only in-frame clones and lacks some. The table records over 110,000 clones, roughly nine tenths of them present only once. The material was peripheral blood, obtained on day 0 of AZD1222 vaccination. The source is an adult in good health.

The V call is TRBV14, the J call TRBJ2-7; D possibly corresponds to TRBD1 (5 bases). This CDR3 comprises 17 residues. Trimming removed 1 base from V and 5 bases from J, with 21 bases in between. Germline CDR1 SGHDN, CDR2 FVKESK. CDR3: CASSQVIAGNAIHEQYF. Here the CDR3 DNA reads TGTGCCAGCAGCCAAGTTATTGCAGGGAATGCCATCCACGAGCAGTACTTC.

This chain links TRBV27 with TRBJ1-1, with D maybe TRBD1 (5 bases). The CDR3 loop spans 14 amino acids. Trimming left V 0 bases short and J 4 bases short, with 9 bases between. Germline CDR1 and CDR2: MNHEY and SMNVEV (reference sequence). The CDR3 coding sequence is TGTGCCAGCAGTTTATCGACGGGGGGCACTGAAGCTTTCTTT. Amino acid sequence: CASSLSTGGTEAFF.

DNA of the CDR3: TGTGCCAGCAGTCGGAGTGGCTCACCCCTCCACTTT. Encoded protein: CASSRSGSPLHF. This rearrangement joins TRBV11-2 to TRBJ1-6; D gene unclear. V lost 6 bases and J lost 10, with 10 bases in between. CDR3 length equals 12 residues. Germline loops: CDR1 SGHAT, CDR2 FQNNGV.

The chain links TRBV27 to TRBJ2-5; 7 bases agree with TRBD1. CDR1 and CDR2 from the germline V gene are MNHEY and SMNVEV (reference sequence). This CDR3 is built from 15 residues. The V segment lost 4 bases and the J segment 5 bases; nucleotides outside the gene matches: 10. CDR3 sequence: CASSWDSNSRETQYF. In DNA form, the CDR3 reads TGTGCCAGCAGTTGGGACAGCAATTCACGGGAGACCCAGTACTTC.

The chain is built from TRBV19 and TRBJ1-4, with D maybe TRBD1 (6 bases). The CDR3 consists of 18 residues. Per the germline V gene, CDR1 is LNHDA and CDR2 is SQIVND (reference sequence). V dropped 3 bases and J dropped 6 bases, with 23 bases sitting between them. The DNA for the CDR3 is TGTGCCAGTAGTATTAACAGGGTTGCTGACACCGGAGATGAAAAACTGTTTTTT. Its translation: CASSINRVADTGDEKLFF.

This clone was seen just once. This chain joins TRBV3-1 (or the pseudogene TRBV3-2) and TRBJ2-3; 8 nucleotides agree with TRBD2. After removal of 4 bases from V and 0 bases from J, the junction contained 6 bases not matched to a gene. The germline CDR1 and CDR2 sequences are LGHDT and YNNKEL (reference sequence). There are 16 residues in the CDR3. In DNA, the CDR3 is TGTGCCAGCAGCCTCGGGACTAGACGGAGCACAGATACGCAGTATTTT. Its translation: CASSLGTRRSTDTQYF.

CDR3 protein: CASSIEGRNTEAFF. The CDR3 DNA reads TGTGCCAGTAGTATTGAAGGGCGGAACACTGAAGCTTTCTTT. The genes are TRBV19 and TRBJ1-1; D gene ambiguous. Germline CDR1 and CDR2: LNHDA and SQIVND (reference sequence). This CDR3 is built from 14 residues. Trimming pared 3 bases from V and 1 base from J, leaving 9 bases between.

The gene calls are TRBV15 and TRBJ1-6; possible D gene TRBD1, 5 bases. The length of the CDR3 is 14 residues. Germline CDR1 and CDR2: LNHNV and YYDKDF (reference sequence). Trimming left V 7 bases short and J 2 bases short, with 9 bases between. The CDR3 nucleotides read TGTGCCACCACCGAGACAGCCTATAATTCACCCCTCCACTTT. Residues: CATTETAYNSPLHF.

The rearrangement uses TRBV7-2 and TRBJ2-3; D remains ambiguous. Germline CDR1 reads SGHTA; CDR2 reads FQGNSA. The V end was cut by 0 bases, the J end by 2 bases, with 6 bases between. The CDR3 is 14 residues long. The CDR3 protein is CASSLAPNTDTQYF. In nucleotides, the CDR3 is TGTGCCAGCAGCTTAGCCCCTAACACAGATACGCAGTATTTT.

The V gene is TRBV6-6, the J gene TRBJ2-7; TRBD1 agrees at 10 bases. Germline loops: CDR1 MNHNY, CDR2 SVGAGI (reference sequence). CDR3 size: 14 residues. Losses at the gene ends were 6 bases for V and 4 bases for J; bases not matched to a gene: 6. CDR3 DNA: TGTGCCAGCAGACCGGGACAGGGGTCGTACGAGCAGTACTTC. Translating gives CASRPGQGSYEQYF.

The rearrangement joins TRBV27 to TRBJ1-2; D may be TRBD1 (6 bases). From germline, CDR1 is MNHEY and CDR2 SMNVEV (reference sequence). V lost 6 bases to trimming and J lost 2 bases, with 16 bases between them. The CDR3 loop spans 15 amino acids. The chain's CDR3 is CASRSGAAPNYGYTF. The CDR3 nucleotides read TGTGCCAGCAGATCAGGGGCAGCTCCAAACTATGGCTACACCTTC.

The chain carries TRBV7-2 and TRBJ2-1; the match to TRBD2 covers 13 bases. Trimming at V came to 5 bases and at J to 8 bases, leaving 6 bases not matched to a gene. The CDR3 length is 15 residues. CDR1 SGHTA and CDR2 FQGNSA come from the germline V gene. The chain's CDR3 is CASSRTSGRSHEQFF. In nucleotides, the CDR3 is TGTGCCAGCAGCCGGACTAGCGGGAGATCACATGAGCAGTTCTTC.

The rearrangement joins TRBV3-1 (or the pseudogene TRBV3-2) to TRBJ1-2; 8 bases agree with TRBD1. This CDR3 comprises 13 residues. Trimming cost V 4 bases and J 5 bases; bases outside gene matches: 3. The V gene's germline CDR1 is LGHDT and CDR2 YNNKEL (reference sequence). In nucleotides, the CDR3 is TGTGCCAGCAGCCCAGGGGGCCGGTATGGCTACACCTTC. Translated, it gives CASSPGGRYGYTF.

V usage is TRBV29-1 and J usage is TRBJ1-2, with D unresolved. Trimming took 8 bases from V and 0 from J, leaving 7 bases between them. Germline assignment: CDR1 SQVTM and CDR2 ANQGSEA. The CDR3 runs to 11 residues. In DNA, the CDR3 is TGCAGCACGGAAACTAACTATGGCTACACCTTC. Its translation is CSTETNYGYTF.

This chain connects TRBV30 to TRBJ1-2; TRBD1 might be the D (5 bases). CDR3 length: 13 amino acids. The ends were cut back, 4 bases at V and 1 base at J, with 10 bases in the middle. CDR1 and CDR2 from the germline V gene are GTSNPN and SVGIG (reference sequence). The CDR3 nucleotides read TGTGCCTGGACGGGGGTATTTAACTATGGCTACACCTTC. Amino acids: CAWTGVFNYGYTF.

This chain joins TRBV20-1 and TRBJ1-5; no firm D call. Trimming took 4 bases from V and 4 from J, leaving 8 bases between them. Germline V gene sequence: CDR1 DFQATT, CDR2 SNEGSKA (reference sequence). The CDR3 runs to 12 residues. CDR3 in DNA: TGCAGTGCTAATGAAGGGAATCAGCCCCAGCATTTT. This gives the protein CSANEGNQPQHF.

The CDR3 sequence: CASRPQGPVNTEAFF. Written as DNA, the CDR3 is TGCGCCAGCAGACCACAGGGGCCCGTGAACACTGAAGCTTTCTTT. This chain uses TRBV4-1 with TRBJ1-1, with 7 bases that match TRBD1. CDR3 length: 15 residues. In germline, CDR1 is MGHRA, CDR2 YSYEKL. V trimming: 6 bases; J trimming: 0 bases; junction bases outside the gene matches: 7.

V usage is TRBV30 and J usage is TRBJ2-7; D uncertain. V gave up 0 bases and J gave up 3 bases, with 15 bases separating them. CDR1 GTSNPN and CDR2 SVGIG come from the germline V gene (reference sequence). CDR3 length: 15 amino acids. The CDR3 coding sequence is TGTGCCTGGAGTGTACCGAGCGCGGCTGACTACGAGCAGTACTTC. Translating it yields CAWSVPSAADYEQYF.

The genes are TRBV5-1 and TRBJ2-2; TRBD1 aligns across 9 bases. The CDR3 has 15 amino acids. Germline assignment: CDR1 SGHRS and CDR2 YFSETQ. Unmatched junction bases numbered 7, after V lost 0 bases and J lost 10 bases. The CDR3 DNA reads TGCGCCAGCAGCTTGGACAGGGGGCAGTACGCGGAGCTGTTTTTT. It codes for CASSLDRGQYAELFF.

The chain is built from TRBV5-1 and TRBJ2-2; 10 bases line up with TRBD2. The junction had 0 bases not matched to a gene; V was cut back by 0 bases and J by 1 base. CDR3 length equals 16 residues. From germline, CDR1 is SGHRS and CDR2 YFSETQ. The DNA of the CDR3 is TGCGCCAGCAGCTTGGGGACTAGCGGGAACACCGGGGAGCTGTTTTTT. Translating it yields CASSLGTSGNTGELFF.

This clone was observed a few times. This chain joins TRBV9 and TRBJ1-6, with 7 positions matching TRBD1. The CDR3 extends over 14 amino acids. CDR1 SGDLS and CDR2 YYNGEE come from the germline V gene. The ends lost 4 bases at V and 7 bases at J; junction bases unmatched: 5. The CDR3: CASSTQGVNSPLHF. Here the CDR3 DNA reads TGTGCCAGCAGCACCCAGGGGGTCAATTCACCCCTCCACTTT.

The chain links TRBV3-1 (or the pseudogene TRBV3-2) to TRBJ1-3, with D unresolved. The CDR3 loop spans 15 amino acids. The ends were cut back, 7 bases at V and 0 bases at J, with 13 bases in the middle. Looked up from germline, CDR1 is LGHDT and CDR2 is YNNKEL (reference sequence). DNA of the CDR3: TGTGCCAGCACCTTGGACGCAGCCTCTGGAAACACCATATATTTT. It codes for CASTLDAASGNTIYF.

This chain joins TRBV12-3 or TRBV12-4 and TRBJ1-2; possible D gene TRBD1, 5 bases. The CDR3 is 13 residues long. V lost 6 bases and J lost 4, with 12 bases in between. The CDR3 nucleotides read TGTGCCAGCAGCTTGGGGGAGGTCTATGGCTACACCTTC. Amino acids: CASSLGEVYGYTF.

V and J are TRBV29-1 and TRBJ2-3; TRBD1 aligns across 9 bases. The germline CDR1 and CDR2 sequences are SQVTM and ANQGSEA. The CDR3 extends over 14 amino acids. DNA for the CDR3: TGCAGTGTCAGGTCGGACAGGGGAATAGATACGCAGTATTTT. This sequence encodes CSVRSDRGIDTQYF.

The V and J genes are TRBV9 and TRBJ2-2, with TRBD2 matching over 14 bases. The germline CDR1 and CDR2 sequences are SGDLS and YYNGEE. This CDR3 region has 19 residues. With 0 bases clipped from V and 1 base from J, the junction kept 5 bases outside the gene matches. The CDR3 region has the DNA TGTGCCAGCAGCGTAGGTGGACTAGCGGGAGGACTGAACACCGGGGAGCTGTTTTTT. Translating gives CASSVGGLAGGLNTGELFF.

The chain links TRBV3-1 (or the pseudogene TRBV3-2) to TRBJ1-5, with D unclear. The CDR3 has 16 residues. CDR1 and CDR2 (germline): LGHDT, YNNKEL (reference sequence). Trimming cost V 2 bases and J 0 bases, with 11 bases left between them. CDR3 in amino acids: CASSQRMNPSNQPQHF. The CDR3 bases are TGTGCCAGCAGCCAAAGAATGAACCCTAGCAATCAGCCCCAGCATTTT.

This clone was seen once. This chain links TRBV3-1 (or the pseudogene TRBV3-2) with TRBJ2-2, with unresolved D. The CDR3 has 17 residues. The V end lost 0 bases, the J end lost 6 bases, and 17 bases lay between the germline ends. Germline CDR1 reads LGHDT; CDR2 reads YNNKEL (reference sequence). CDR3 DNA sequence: TGTGCCAGCAGCCAAGATAGAACTAAGGCTGGCCCCGGGGAGCTGTTTTTT. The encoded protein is CASSQDRTKAGPGELFF.

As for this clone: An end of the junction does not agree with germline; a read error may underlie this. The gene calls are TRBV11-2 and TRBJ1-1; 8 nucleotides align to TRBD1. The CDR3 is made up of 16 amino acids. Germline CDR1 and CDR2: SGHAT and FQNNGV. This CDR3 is CASTLAGTGMNTEAFF. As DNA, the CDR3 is TGTGCCAGCACCTTAGCCGGGACAGGTATGAACACTGAAGCTTTCTTT.

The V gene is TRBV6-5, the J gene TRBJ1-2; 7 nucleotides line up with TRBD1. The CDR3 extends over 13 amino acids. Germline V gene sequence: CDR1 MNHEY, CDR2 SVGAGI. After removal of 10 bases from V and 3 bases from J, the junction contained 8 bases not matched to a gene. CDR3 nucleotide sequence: TGTGCCACTACAGGGGCACGGTACTATGGCTACACCTTC. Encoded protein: CATTGARYYGYTF.